The clone carrying this T cell receptor beta chain has a handful of counts. The antigen is undetermined. The source of the sample is a study of B cell selection in AIRE deficiency. Study-level points and caveats: Of some 4,000 shared Treg TCRbeta sequences, roughly 32% were healthy-donor-only and about 9.6% patient-only. AIRE-deficient Tconv and Treg repertoires matched healthy donors in TCRBV, CDR3 length, diversity. Around 30% of healthy-shared Treg sequences were found among patient Tconv cells.

Sorted regulatory T cells were CD4-positive, CD25-high and CD127-low or negative. The method was immunoSEQ multiplex PCR; TCRdb's version includes in-frame clones alone and lacks a portion of them. The sample lists around 22,000 clones; over 90% were seen once. Germline V CDR1 and CDR2: MNHNY, SVGAGI (reference sequence). Trimming removed 7 bases at V and 3 bases at J, with 15 bases between. There are 15 residues in the CDR3. V usage is TRBV6-6 and J usage is TRBJ1-4, with D possibly TRBD1 on 6 matching bases. The material sequenced was CD4+CD25+ Tregs sorted from PBMCs. The source is a human donor in good health. CDR3 residues: CASNPGGASNEKLFF. The CDR3 region has the DNA TGTGCCAGCAACCCGGGGGGGGCTTCTAATGAAAAACTGTTTTTT.